These 11 T cell receptor beta chains were all obtained from the same sample, sequenced in a study of shared clonotypes between healthy human individuals. Assay used: immunoSEQ multiplex PCR; TCRdb lists only in-frame clones, some missing. The table lists millions of clones, 85% to 95% of them singletons. Material: naive CD4+ T cells sorted from blood. The subset here: CD45RA+ positively selected. Receptors originate from a man younger than 30 in good health.

This clone has more than one count but fewer than ten. The chain uses TRBV6-1 and TRBJ1-5; D is perhaps TRBD1 (5 bases). CDR3 size: 14 residues. Trimming shortened V by 1 base and J by 6 bases, and 10 bases separated the two germline ends. Germline V gene data show CDR1 as MNHNS and CDR2 as SASEGT. CDR3 amino acids: CASSEDRSGQPQHF. In nucleotides, the CDR3 is TGTGCCAGCAGTGAAGACAGGTCGGGTCAGCCCCAGCATTTT.

To note about this clone: Other DNA sequences within the sample encode an identical CDR3. The V call is TRBV7-2, the J call TRBJ2-7; 8 positions agree with TRBD1. The CDR3 covers 14 residues. The V gene end was trimmed by 5 bases and the J gene end by 3 bases; junction bases not matched to a gene: 6. The germline V gene has CDR1 SGHTA and CDR2 FQGNSA. As DNA, the CDR3 is TGTGCCAGCAGCCACGACAGGGGAAACTACGAGCAGTACTTC. This gives the protein CASSHDRGNYEQYF. The whole variable domain, filled in from reference TRBV7-2 and TRBJ2-7, reads GAGVSQSPSNKVTEKGKDVELRCDPISGHTALYWYRQSLGQGLEFLIYFQGNSAPDKSGLPSDRFSAERTGGSVSTLTIQRTQQEDSAVYLCASSHDRGNYEQYFGPGTRLTVT.

The chain employs TRBV25-1 and TRBJ2-3, with 9 bases aligning to TRBD2. J lost 2 bases, V lost 5 bases, and 8 bases had no gene match. Germline assignment: CDR1 MGHDK and CDR2 SYGVNS. The CDR3 runs 16 residues. CDR3 bases: TGTGCCAGCAGTCTAGTAGCGGGAGCACCCACAGATACGCAGTATTTT. Translation gives CASSLVAGAPTDTQYF.

In the case of this clone: Other DNA sequences in this specimen translate into the identical CDR3. The CDR3 reads CASSLAGGGYNEQFF. The DNA for the CDR3 is TGTGCCAGCAGCCTGGCCGGGGGCGGATACAATGAGCAGTTCTTC. The rearrangement uses TRBV5-6 and TRBJ2-1; D possibly uses TRBD1 or TRBD2 (6 bases each). V lost 4 bases to trimming and J lost 4 bases, with 15 bases between them. There are 15 residues in the CDR3. The germline V gene has CDR1 SGHDT and CDR2 YYEEEE.

V is TRBV6-5 and J is TRBJ1-6; the match to TRBD1 covers 7 bases. Germline CDR1 reads MNHEY; CDR2 reads SVGAGI. The CDR3 contains 15 residues. V lost 9 bases, J lost 7 bases, and 12 bases stayed unmatched. CDR3 coding DNA: TGTGCCAGTCACTCACAGGGGCCCTTAAATTCACCCCTCCACTTT. Translated: CASHSQGPLNSPLHF.

The chain uses TRBV5-1 and TRBJ2-5; no firm D call. The V end lost 1 base, the J end lost 5 bases, and 9 bases lay between the germline ends. The CDR3 has 13 residues. Germline CDR1 is SGHRS and CDR2 is YFSETQ. In DNA, the CDR3 is TGCGCCAGCAGCTTGCCGAATGGGGAGACCCAGTACTTC. Protein sequence: CASSLPNGETQYF.

The chain links TRBV28 to TRBJ1-5, with D uncertain. This CDR3 is 11 amino acids long. The germline V gene has CDR1 MDHEN and CDR2 SYDVKM. With 5 bases removed from V and 11 bases from J, the gap between germline ends came to 10 bases. CDR3 DNA: TGTGCCAGCAGTGGGAGAGAGGCCCAGCATTTT. Its protein product is CASSGREAQHF.

The chain couples TRBV2 to TRBJ2-7; D uncertain. The CDR3 runs to 12 residues. Deletions cut 7 bases from V and 5 bases from J, with 12 bases between. The germline CDR1 and CDR2 sequences are SNHLY and FYNNEI. In nucleotides, the CDR3 is TGTGCCAGCATCCCGGCCCGCGACGAGCAGTACTTC. Protein: CASIPARDEQYF.

CDR3 in amino acids: CASSRGQARVDEQYF. The CDR3 nucleotides are TGTGCCAGCAGCCGGGGACAGGCTAGGGTTGACGAGCAGTACTTC. V is TRBV7-9 and J is TRBJ2-7, with TRBD1 identical over 8 bases. V lost 5 bases and J lost 5; bases outside the gene matches: 11. The CDR3 extends over 15 amino acids. Looked up from germline, CDR1 is SEHNR and CDR2 is FQNEAQ (reference sequence).

V and J are TRBV14 and TRBJ2-7, with 9 bases that match TRBD1. V gave up 4 bases and J gave up 2 bases; unmatched junction bases: 18. The CDR3 sequence is 19 residues long. Looked up from germline, CDR1 is SGHDN and CDR2 is FVKESK. CDR3 region: CASSPGIGTGRDGAYEQYF. The CDR3 DNA reads as TGTGCCAGCAGCCCCGGAATAGGGACAGGGAGGGATGGCGCCTACGAGCAGTACTTC.

To note about this clone: Other nucleotide sequences in the sample specify the same CDR3. The chain uses TRBV30 and TRBJ2-5, with a tentative D call TRBD1 (6 bases). The V gene lost 0 bases and the J gene lost 4 bases, with 6 bases spanning the gap. This CDR3 contains 12 residues. Per the germline V gene, CDR1 is GTSNPN and CDR2 is SVGIG (reference sequence). The CDR3 region is CAWSVTGETQYF. The CDR3 coding sequence is TGTGCCTGGAGTGTGACAGGAGAGACCCAGTACTTC.